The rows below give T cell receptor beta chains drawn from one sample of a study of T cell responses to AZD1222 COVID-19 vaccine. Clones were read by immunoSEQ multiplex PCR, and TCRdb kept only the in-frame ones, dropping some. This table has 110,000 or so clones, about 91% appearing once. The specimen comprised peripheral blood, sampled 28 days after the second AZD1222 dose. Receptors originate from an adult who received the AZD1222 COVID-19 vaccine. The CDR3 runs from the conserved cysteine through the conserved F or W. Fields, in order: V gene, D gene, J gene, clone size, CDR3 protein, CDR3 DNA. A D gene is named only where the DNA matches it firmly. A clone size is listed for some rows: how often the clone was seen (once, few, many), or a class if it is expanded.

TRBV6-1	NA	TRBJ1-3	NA	CASSETAGLLSGNTIYF	TGTGCCAGCAGTGAAACTGCAGGGCTCCTCTCTGGAAACACCATATATTTT
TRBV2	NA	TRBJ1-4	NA	CASRRDGREKLFF	TGTGCCAGCAGGAGGGACGGTAGGGAAAAACTGTTTTTT
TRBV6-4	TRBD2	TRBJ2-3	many	CASSDRSGGGTDTQYF	TGTGCCAGCAGTGACCGTAGCGGGGGCGGCACAGATACGCAGTATTTT
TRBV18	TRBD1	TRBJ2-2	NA	CASSPGTGSYGELFF	TGTGCCAGCTCACCCGGGACAGGGAGTTACGGGGAGCTGTTTTTT
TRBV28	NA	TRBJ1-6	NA	CASSLSRENSPLHF	TGTGCCAGCAGTTTATCACGGGAAAATTCACCCCTCCACTTT
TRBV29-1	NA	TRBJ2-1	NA	CSVETRSYNEQFF	TGCAGCGTTGAGACCCGCTCCTACAATGAGCAGTTCTTC
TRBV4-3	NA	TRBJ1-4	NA	CASSQVSGGDGLFF	TGCGCCAGCAGCCAAGTTTCCGGGGGTGACGGACTGTTTTTT
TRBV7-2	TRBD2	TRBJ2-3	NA	CASSLILAGGPGDTQYF	TGTGCCAGCAGCTTAATCCTAGCGGGGGGGCCCGGAGATACGCAGTATTTT
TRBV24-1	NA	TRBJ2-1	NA	CATSRGSGNEQFF	TGTGCCACCAGTCGGGGGTCGGGCAATGAGCAGTTCTTC
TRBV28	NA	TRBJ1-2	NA	CASRGGGLSNYGYTF	TGTGCCAGCAGGGGGGGAGGACTATCTAACTATGGCTACACCTTC
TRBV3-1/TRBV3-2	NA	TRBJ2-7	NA	CASSQGTAYEQYF	TGTGCCAGCAGCCAAGGGACAGCCTACGAGCAGTACTTC
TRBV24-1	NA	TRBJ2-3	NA	CATSDPLWGDTQYF	TGTGCCACCAGTGATCCCCTTTGGGGAGATACGCAGTATTTT
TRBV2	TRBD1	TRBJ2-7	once	CASSVPRGTVDYEQYF	TGTGCCAGCAGCGTCCCTCGAGGGACAGTTGACTACGAGCAGTACTTC
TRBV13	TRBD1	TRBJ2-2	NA	CASSAGTGGHGELFF	TGTGCCAGCAGCGCCGGGACAGGGGGCCACGGGGAGCTGTTTTTT
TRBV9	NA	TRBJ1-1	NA	CASSVTANTEAFF	TGTGCCAGCAGCGTGACAGCGAACACTGAAGCTTTCTTT
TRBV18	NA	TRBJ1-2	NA	CASSPPGGDGYTF	TGTGCCAGCTCACCGCCGGGCGGGGATGGCTACACCTTC
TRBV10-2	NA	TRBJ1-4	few	CASSETRGLMFF	TGCGCCAGCAGTGAAACAAGGGGACTGATGTTTTTT
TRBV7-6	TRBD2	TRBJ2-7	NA	CASSSGTRPLEQYF	TGTGCCAGCAGCTCCGGGACTAGACCCCTCGAGCAGTACTTC
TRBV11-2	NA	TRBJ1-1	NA	CASSLEPNGGRAFF	TGTGCCAGCAGCTTAGAGCCGAATGGGGGGAGAGCTTTCTTT
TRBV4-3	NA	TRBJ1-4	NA	CASSQDSPATNEKLFF	TGCGCCAGCAGCCAAGACAGCCCTGCAACTAATGAAAAACTGTTTTTT
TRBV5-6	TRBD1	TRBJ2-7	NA	CASSSFDRGGEYEQYF	TGTGCCAGCAGCTCCTTTGACAGGGGCGGAGAGTACGAGCAGTACTTC
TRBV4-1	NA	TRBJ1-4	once	CASSQDETGTGNEKLFF	TGCGCCAGCAGCCAAGATGAAACCGGGACCGGTAATGAAAAACTGTTTTTT
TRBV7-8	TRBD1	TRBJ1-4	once	CASSLDRGREKLFF	TGTGCCAGCAGCTTAGACAGGGGGCGCGAAAAACTGTTTTTT
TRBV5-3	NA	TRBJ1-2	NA	CARSPPPGGRARSYGYTF	TGTGCCAGAAGCCCACCCCCTGGCGGGCGGGCGAGGTCCTATGGCTACACCTTC
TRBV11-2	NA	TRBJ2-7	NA	CASSLDSAGSYEQYF	TGTGCCAGCAGCCTAGACAGCGCCGGCTCCTACGAGCAGTACTTC
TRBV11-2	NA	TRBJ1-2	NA	CASSLIRGAGYTF	TGTGCCAGCAGCTTAATCAGGGGTGCCGGCTACACCTTC
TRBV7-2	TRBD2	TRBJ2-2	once	CASIAGGTGELFF	TGTGCCAGCATAGCGGGGGGGACCGGGGAGCTGTTTTTT
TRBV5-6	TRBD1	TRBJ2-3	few	CASSDRGRGNTQYF	TGTGCCAGCAGCGACAGGGGGCGCGGGAATACGCAGTATTTT
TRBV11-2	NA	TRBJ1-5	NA	CASSAWQGEQPQHF	TGTGCCAGCAGCGCCTGGCAGGGAGAGCAGCCCCAGCATTTT
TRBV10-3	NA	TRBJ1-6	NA	CAIGMDENSPLHF	TGTGCCATCGGGATGGATGAAAATTCACCCCTCCACTTT
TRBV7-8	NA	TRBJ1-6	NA	CASSLGSESSPLHF	TGTGCCAGCAGCTTGGGGTCTGAAAGTTCACCCCTCCACTTT
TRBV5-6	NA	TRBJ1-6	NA	CASSFDVNSPLHF	TGTGCCAGCAGCTTTGACGTGAATTCACCCCTCCACTTT
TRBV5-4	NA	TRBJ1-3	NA	CASSGEERGAGNTIYF	TGTGCCAGCAGCGGCGAGGAGAGGGGGGCTGGAAACACCATATATTTT
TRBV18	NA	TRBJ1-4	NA	CASSGSAEKLFF	TGTGCCAGCTCGGGCTCGGCTGAAAAACTGTTTTTT
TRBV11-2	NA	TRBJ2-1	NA	CATQGGREQFF	TGTGCCACACAGGGGGGGCGGGAGCAGTTCTTC
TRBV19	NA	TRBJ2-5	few	CASRLSSRTVGETQYF	TGTGCCAGTAGGCTCAGTTCCCGGACAGTGGGGGAGACCCAGTACTTC
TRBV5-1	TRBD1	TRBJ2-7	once	CASSSPQGGNSYEQYF	TGCGCCAGCAGCTCACCTCAAGGGGGCAACTCCTACGAGCAGTACTTC
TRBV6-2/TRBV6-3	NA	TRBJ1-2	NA	CASSYHDSLYGYTF	TGTGCCAGCAGTTACCACGACAGCTTATATGGCTACACCTTC
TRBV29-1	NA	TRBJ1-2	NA	CSALIEPTQAGYTF	TGCAGCGCTCTGATCGAGCCAACTCAAGCTGGCTACACCTTC
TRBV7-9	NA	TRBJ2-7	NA	CASSLSGYEQYF	TGTGCCAGCAGCTTGTCCGGGTACGAGCAGTACTTC
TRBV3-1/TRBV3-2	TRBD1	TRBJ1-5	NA	CASSPTGLNQPQHF	TGTGCCAGCAGCCCGACAGGGTTAAATCAGCCCCAGCATTTT
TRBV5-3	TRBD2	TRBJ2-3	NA	CARSSPKRGSTDTQYF	TGTGCCAGAAGCTCCCCTAAGCGGGGGAGCACAGATACGCAGTATTTT
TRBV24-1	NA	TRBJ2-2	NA	CATSDPDRPELFF	TGTGCCACCAGTGACCCGGACAGACCGGAGCTGTTTTTT
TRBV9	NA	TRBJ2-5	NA	CASSVAASPEQETQYF	TGTGCCAGCAGCGTAGCGGCTAGCCCAGAACAAGAGACCCAGTACTTC
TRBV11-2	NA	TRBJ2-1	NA	CASSSLGGSYNEQFF	TGTGCCAGCAGCTCACTAGGAGGGTCCTACAATGAGCAGTTCTTC
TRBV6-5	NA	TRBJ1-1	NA	CASSTRGTEAFF	TGTGCCAGCAGTACTAGGGGAACTGAAGCTTTCTTT
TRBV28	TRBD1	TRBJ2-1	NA	CASSTPGPNRGEQFF	TGTGCCAGCAGTACCCCTGGACCCAACAGGGGTGAGCAGTTCTTC
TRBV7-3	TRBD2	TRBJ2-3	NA	CASSSLPSGGISGTDTQYF	TGTGCCAGCAGCTCCCTCCCTAGCGGGGGGATATCCGGCACAGATACGCAGTATTTT
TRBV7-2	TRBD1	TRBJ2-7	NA	CASSRDSPPLRQYF	TGTGCCAGCAGCAGGGACAGTCCTCCTCTCCGGCAGTACTTC
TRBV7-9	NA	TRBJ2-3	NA	CASSEIGGPGTDTQYF	TGTGCCAGCAGCGAGATTGGGGGTCCCGGCACAGATACGCAGTATTTT
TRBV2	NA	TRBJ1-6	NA	CASSEGGSPLHF	TGTGCCAGCAGTGAAGGTGGTTCACCCCTCCACTTT
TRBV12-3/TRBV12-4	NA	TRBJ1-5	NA	CASSFSSNQPQHF	TGTGCCAGCAGTTTCTCGAGCAATCAGCCCCAGCATTTT